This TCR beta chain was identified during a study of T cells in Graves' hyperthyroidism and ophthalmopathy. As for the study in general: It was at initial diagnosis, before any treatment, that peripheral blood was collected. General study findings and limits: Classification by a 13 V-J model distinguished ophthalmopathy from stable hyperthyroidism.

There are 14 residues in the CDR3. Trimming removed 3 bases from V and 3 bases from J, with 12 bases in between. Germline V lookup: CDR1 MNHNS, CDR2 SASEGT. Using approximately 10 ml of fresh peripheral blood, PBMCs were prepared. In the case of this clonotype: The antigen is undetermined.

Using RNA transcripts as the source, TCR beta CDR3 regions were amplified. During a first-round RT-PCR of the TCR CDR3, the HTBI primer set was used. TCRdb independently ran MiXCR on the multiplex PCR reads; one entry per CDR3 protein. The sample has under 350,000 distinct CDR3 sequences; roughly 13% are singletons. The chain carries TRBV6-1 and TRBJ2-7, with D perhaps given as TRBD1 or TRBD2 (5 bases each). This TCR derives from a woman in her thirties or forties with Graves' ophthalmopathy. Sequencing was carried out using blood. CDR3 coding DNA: TGTGCCAGCAGTGAGGGGGTTTTCGGCTACGAGCAGTACTTC. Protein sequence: CASSEGVFGYEQYF.